This TCR beta chain was identified in a study of T cells in Graves' hyperthyroidism and ophthalmopathy. Amplification of TCR beta CDR3 regions used RNA as the template. With the HTBI primer set, the TCR CDR3 went through a first round of RT-PCR. Each CDR3 protein is one row after TCRdb ran MiXCR on the multiplex PCR reads. Here the sample spans 500,000 to 600,000 distinct CDR3 sequences, around 46% being singletons. V was trimmed by 5 bases and J by 7 bases, leaving 12 bases between them. The CDR3 contains 13 residues. This clonotype was seen ten or more times. Diagnosis relied on clinical symptoms, serum thyroxine and TRAb, thyroid ultrasound and orbital computed tomography.

Sequenced: peripheral blood or thyroid tissue (not recorded which). The sequence was collected from a woman aged 18 to 35 with Graves' hyperthyroidism. The J gene is TRBJ1-5, the V gene TRBV12-3 or TRBV12-4, with D possibly being TRBD1 (6 bases). The CDR3 spells CASSVRGPQPQHF. In DNA form, the CDR3 reads TGTGCCAGCAGTGTCAGGGGACCCCAGCCCCAGCATTTT.